This T cell receptor (beta chain) was recovered during a study of T-cell memory formation after mild COVID-19. Study outcomes and limitations: That cross-reactive memory joined was suggested by some responding clones appearing in pre-infection memory. Day 37-peaking second-wave clones had unconfirmed SARS-CoV-2 specificity. The CD4+ clones that contracted clustered mainly within CM and EM, and the CD8+ clones concentrated in EMRA.

This CDR3 spans 20 amino acids. V was shortened by 5 bases and J by 2 bases, with 29 bases between the two germline ends. With constant-segment primers, 5'RACE yielded cDNA libraries of TCR alpha and TCR beta that carried sample barcodes and UMIs. TCRdb re-called the 5' RACE reads through MiXCR, storing one row per CDR3 protein. This sample has approximately 290,000 distinct CDR3 sequences, with about 15% found just once. Of note for this clonotype: Its antigen remains unidentified.

This sequence was found in a man younger than 30 who had mild COVID-19 (a few samples of this study predate the infection). Cell type and time point are not known. This chain uses TRBV12-3 or TRBV12-4 with TRBJ2-3; a possible D gene is TRBD2 (6 bases). The sample consisted of PBMCs or a T cell subset sorted from them (not recorded which). CDR3: CASSPGRLGWYVEPTDTQYF. The CDR3 nucleotides are TGTGCCAGCAGTCCAGGAAGACTAGGGTGGTACGTAGAGCCCACAGATACGCAGTATTTT.